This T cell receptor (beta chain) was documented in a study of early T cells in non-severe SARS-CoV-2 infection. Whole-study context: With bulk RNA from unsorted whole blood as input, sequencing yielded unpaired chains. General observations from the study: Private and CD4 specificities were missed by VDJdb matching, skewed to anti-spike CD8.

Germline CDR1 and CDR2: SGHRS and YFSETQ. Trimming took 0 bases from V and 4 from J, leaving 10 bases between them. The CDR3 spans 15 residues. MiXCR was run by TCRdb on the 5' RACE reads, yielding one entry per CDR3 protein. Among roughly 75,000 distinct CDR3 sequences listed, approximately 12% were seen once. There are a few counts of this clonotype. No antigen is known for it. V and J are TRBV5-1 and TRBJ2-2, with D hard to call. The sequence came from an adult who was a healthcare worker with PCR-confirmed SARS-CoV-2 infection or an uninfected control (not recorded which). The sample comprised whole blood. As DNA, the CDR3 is TGCGCCAGCAGCTTGGTTCGGCTTCCCACCGGGGAGCTGTTTTTT. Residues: CASSLVRLPTGELFF. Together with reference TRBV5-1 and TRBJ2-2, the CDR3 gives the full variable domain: KAGVTQTPRYLIKTRGQQVTLSCSPISGHRSVSWYQQTPGQGLQFLFEYFSETQRNKGNFPGRFSGRQFSNSRSEMNVSTLELGDSALYLCASSLVRLPTGELFFGEGSRLTVL.